Here is one T cell receptor (beta chain) with its context. Its antigen is currently unknown. The data belong to a study of CD8+CD57+ T cells in acquired aplastic anemia. Findings of the study overall: Patients and controls turned out to have 25 to 35 CD8+ CDR3 sequences in common.

The CDR3 has 14 residues. Germline V gene data show CDR1 as SGHDT and CDR2 as YYEEEE. V lost 3 bases and J lost 7, with 13 bases in between. Genomic DNA served as template for TCR beta VDJ and CDR3 profiling. TCRdb fed the reads into MiXCR, producing one record per CDR3 protein. The repertoire holds a few hundred thousand distinct CDR3 sequences, with 30% to 40% as singletons. The J gene is TRBJ1-4, the V gene TRBV5-6; no clear D. The sequenced sample was sorted CD4+, CD8+, or CD8+CD57+ T cells (not recorded which) from PBMCs. This TCR was recovered from a human donor in good health, serving as a control. The CDR3 nucleotides read TGTGCCAGCAGCTCTTCCTCCGCGGGTGAAAAACTGTTTTTT. This encodes CASSSSSAGEKLFF.